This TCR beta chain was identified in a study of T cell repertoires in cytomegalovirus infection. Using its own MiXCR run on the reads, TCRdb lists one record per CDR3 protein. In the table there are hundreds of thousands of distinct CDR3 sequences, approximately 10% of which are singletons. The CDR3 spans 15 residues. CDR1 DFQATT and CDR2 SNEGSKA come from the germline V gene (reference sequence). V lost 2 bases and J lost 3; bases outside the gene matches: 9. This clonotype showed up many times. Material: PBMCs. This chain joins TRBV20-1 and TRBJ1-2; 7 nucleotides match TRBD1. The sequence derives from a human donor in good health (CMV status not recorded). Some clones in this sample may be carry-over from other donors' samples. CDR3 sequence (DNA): TGCAGTGCTAGAATGACAGGGTTAGGCGACTATGGCTACACCTTC. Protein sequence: CSARMTGLGDYGYTF.